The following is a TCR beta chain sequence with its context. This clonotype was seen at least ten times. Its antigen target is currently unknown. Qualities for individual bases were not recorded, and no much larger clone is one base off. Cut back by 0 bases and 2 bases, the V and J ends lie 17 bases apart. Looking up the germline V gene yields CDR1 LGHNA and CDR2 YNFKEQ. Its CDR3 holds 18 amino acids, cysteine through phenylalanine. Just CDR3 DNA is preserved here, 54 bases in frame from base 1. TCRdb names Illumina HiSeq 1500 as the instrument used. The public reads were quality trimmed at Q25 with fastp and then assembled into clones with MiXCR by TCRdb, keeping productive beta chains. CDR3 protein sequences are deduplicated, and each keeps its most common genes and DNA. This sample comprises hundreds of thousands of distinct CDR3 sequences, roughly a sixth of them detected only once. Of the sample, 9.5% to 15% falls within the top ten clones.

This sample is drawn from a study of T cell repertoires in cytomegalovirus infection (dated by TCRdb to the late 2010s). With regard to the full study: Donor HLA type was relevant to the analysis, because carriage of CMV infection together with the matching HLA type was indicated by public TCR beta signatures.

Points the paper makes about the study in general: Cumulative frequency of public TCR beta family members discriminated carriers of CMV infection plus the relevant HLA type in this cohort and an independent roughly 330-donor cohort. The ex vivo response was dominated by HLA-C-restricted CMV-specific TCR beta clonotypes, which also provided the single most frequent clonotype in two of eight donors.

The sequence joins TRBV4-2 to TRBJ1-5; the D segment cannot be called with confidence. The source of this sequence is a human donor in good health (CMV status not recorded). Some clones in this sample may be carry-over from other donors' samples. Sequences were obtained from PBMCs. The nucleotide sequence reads TGTGCCAGCAGCCAAGATTCCGCGGGTGGCCGGCGCAATCAGCCCCAGCATTTT. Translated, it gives CASSQDSAGGRRNQPQHF.